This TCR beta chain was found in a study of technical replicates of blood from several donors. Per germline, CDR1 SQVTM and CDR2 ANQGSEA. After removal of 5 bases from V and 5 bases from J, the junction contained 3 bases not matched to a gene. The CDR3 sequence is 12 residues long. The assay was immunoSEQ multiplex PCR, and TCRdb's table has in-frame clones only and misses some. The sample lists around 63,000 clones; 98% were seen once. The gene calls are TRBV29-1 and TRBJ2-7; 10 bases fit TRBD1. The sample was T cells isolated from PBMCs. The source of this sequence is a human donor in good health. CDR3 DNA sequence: TGCAGCGTTTGGACAGGGGGGCACGAGCAGTACTTC. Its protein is CSVWTGGHEQYF.